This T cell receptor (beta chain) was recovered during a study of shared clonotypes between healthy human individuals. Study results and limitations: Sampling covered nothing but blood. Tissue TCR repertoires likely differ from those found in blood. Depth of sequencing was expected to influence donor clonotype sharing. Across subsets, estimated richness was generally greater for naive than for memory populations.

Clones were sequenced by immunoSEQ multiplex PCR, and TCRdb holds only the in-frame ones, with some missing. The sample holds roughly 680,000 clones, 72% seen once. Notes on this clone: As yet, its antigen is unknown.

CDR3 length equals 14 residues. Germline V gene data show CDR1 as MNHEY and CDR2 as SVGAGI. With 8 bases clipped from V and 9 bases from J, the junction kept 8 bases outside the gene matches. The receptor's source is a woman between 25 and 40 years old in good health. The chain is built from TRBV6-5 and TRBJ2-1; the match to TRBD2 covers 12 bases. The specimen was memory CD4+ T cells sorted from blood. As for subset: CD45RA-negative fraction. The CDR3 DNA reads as TGTGCCAGCGGTCGGACTAGCGGGAACGTTGAGCAGTTCTTC. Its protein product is CASGRTSGNVEQFF.